The rows below give T cell receptor beta chains drawn from one sample of a study of cytomegalovirus exposure and HLA in healthy donors. Repertoires were generated with immunoSEQ multiplex PCR, while TCRdb's copy carries only in-frame clones and drops some. The table for this sample gives about 200,000 clones. Specimen: PBMCs. These receptors originate from a boy aged 5-17 years in good health and CMV-seronegative. The conserved cysteine and the conserved F or W are not part of the CDR3 here.

>TRBJ2-2|TRBV29-1
SVLQGFPLTNTGELF
>TRBJ1-4|TRBV19
ASRPRTGLGDEKLF
>TRBJ2-7|TRBV18
ASSPGVPIAGGLDPWEQY
>TRBJ1-1|TRBV2
ASSSRDTTLRSPF
>TRBJ1-2|TRBV6-5
ASRPPGGPNYGYT
>TRBJ2-5|TRBV5-6
ASSPLGALRGTQY
>TRBJ2-1|TRBV4-2
ASSLVAGADDNEQF
>TRBJ1-6|TRBV30
AWSIAYSYNSPLH
>TRBJ2-3|TRBV25-1
ASQIPENSTDTQY
>TRBJ2-1|TRBV11-2
ASSLVRGQRLNNEQF
>TRBJ2-3|TRBV28
ASRGLFRVASSTDTQY
>TRBJ2-7|TRBV27
ASSAFGQGYYEQY
>TRBJ1-5|TRBV7-8
ASSLVAEGEPQH
>TRBJ2-6|TRBV4-2
ASSHAIAGGTLKANVLT
>TRBJ1-3|TRBV5-1
ASSLGGDLTGNTIY
>TRBJ1-1|TRBV27
ASGEPSSYTEAF
>TRBJ1-1|TRBV4-1
ASSQTPTGGTEAF
>TRBJ1-2|TRBV6-5
ASRTGGGHGYT
>TRBJ1-1|TRBV7-9
ASSSYPVPDTEAF
>TRBJ2-1|TRBV19
ASSRDPMNEQF
>TRBJ1-6|TRBV11-1
ASSQDRGGRPLH
>TRBJ1-5|TRBV28
ASSLWGFREDSNQPQH
>TRBJ1-4|TRBV6-1
ASSYRTGVEKLF
>TRBJ2-7|TRBV29-1
SVQGGEQY
>TRBJ2-1|TRBV18
ASSADRAPSHEQF
>TRBJ1-1|TRBV7-9
ASSSGSEAF
>TRBJ2-1|TRBV5-1
ASSLVGPEANEQF
>TRBJ1-2|TRBV4-1
ASSLQGGQDYGYT
>TRBJ1-3|TRBV4-1
ASSPLGGNTIY
>TRBJ1-1|TRBV29-1
SVGQNTEAF
>TRBJ2-7|TRBV13
ASSVQGPSYEQY
>TRBJ1-4|TRBV5-4
ASNQYRQATNEKLF
>TRBJ2-7|TRBV7-6
ASSSTAGASSYEQY
>TRBJ1-5|TRBV30
ALRENSNQPQH
>TRBJ2-3|TRBV4-1
ASSRGGRTDTQY
>TRBJ1-1|TRBV7-3
ASSFTGYTEAF
>TRBJ1-5|TRBV2
ASRDSNQPQH
>TRBJ1-1|TRBV19
ASSPQDRAPEAF